These T cell receptor beta chains were read from a single sample in a study of blood T cell repertoires in COVID-19. TCRdb's table, derived via immunoSEQ multiplex PCR, lists solely in-frame clones and lacks some. This table holds around 100,000 clones, roughly nine tenths found once. The material sequenced was peripheral blood. Source of these receptors: a man aged 50 to 59 with active COVID-19. Both conserved end residues are part of each CDR3. D genes are given only for firm matches. Clone sizes are given selectively: once, few, many, or a class where the clone is expanded.

v_call	d_call	clone_size	j_call	cdr3_nt	cdr3_aa
TRBV12-3/TRBV12-4	NA	once	TRBJ2-1	TGTGCCAGCAGAAACAGCGTCGGGGATGAGCAGTTCTTC	CASRNSVGDEQFF
TRBV6-2/TRBV6-3	NA	NA	TRBJ1-1	TGTGCCAGCAGTTACGGAGGCTTTGAAGCTTTCTTT	CASSYGGFEAFF
TRBV7-9	NA	NA	TRBJ2-7	TGTGCCAGCAGCTTAGGTGGCCAGGTCTACGAGCAGTACTTC	CASSLGGQVYEQYF
TRBV3-1/TRBV3-2	NA	NA	TRBJ1-3	TGTGCCAGCAGCCTCCAGGGTGGGGCGGGAAACACCATATATTTT	CASSLQGGAGNTIYF
TRBV5-8	NA	NA	TRBJ1-1	TGTGCCAGCAGCGCCGGACAGAAAATGAACACTGAAGCTTTCTTT	CASSAGQKMNTEAFF
TRBV5-6	NA	once	TRBJ2-1	TGTGCCAGCAGAAACACCAGGGTCGGGGGAGACAATGAGCAGTTCTTC	CASRNTRVGGDNEQFF
TRBV6-5	TRBD1	NA	TRBJ1-2	TGTGCCAGCAGTTACTCGAGTACAGGGGCTGGCTACACCTTC	CASSYSSTGAGYTF
TRBV19	TRBD1	NA	TRBJ1-2	TGTGCCAGTAGTATCCGGACAGGTGCTAACTATGGCTACACCTTC	CASSIRTGANYGYTF
TRBV5-1	TRBD1	NA	TRBJ2-4	TGCGCCAGCAGCTCGGGACAGGGGTTAGCCAAAAACATTCAGTACTTC	CASSSGQGLAKNIQYF
TRBV6-5	TRBD1	NA	TRBJ2-5	TGTGCCAGCAGCCGAGGACAGGGTCAAGAGACCCAGTACTTC	CASSRGQGQETQYF
TRBV2	NA	NA	TRBJ2-1	TGTGCCAGCGCGGACTCCCGTTCCTACAATGAGCAGTTCTTC	CASADSRSYNEQFF
TRBV9	TRBD1	NA	TRBJ1-4	TGTGCCAGCAGCGTAGCCCCGACAGGGCTTAATGAAAAACTGTTTTTT	CASSVAPTGLNEKLFF
TRBV6-4	NA	NA	TRBJ1-1	TGTGCCAGCAGTAGGGAGGGGAACACTGAAGCTTTCTTT	CASSREGNTEAFF
TRBV6-5	NA	NA	TRBJ2-5	TGTGCCAGCAGTCGTGGGACACCCATGGGGGAGACCCAGTACTTC	CASSRGTPMGETQYF
TRBV19	NA	NA	TRBJ1-6	TGTGCCAGTAGCCCCGGTCGACGGACAACTTATAATTCACCCCTCCACTTT	CASSPGRRTTYNSPLHF
TRBV6-1	NA	NA	TRBJ1-2	TGTGCCAGCAGTGAGGGGGACTCTAGAAGGGATGGCTACACCTTC	CASSEGDSRRDGYTF
TRBV7-9	NA	NA	TRBJ2-1	TGTGCCAGCAGCTTAGGGTGGGTCAGGGACAATGAGCAGTTCTTC	CASSLGWVRDNEQFF
TRBV7-2	NA	NA	TRBJ2-7	TGTGCCAGCAGCTCCCCCGGGACCTACGAGCAGTACTTC	CASSSPGTYEQYF
TRBV19	NA	NA	TRBJ1-5	TGTGCCAGTAGTATAGGACAGAATAGCAATCAGCCCCAGCATTTT	CASSIGQNSNQPQHF
TRBV10-3	TRBD2	NA	TRBJ2-2	TGTGCCATCAGTGAAGGACTAGCGGGTGGGTCGGACACCGGGGAGCTGTTTTTT	CAISEGLAGGSDTGELFF
TRBV19	NA	NA	TRBJ1-6	TGTGCCAGTAGTACTGGAGAGGGACTCTCGAATTCACCCCTCCACTTT	CASSTGEGLSNSPLHF
TRBV11-2	NA	NA	TRBJ1-3	TGTGCCAGCAGGGCATTATCGAACAGGATTCGAAACACCATATATTTT	CASRALSNRIRNTIYF
TRBV7-3	TRBD2	NA	TRBJ2-2	TGTGCCACCCAACTAGCGGGGAACACCGGGGAGCTGTTTTTT	CATQLAGNTGELFF
TRBV5-1	NA	NA	TRBJ2-7	TGCGCCAGCAGCCAGGACGGGACTCCGGCTTTAGGCCACGAGCAGTACTTC	CASSQDGTPALGHEQYF
TRBV24-1	NA	NA	TRBJ2-1	TGTGCCACCAGTGATTTTGGAGGAAACAATGAGCAGTTCTTC	CATSDFGGNNEQFF
TRBV29-1	NA	NA	TRBJ2-1	TGCAGCGTTATGGGGAGGTCCTACAATGAGCAGTTCTTC	CSVMGRSYNEQFF
TRBV29-1	NA	NA	TRBJ1-1	TGCAGCGTTGATTGGCAGGGCCTCGCGGCTTTCTTT	CSVDWQGLAAFF
TRBV5-3	TRBD1	NA	TRBJ2-1	TGTGCCAGAATGTCCAGACCGGGACAGGGGGCCAATGAGCAGTTCTTC	CARMSRPGQGANEQFF
TRBV20-1	NA	NA	TRBJ2-1	TGCAGTGCTAGTTTCAGGAACAATGAGCAGTTCTTC	CSASFRNNEQFF
TRBV5-4	TRBD1	NA	TRBJ1-6	TGTGCCAGCAGCCCTTCACTACGTGGACAGGGCCAAAATTCACCCCTCCACTTT	CASSPSLRGQGQNSPLHF
TRBV19	TRBD1	NA	TRBJ2-4	TGTGCCAGTAGTGCGTTCCGGGACAGAAAAAACATTCAGTACTTC	CASSAFRDRKNIQYF
TRBV5-6	NA	once	TRBJ1-2	TGTGCCAGCAGCCTTATGGGGGGTTGGCGTGGCTACACCTTC	CASSLMGGWRGYTF
TRBV2	TRBD1	NA	TRBJ2-1	TGTGCCAGCAGTGTGGACAGGGGCGAGGGCGAGCAGTTCTTC	CASSVDRGEGEQFF
TRBV19	TRBD1	NA	TRBJ1-2	TGTGCCAGTAGTGACAGGGGCTATGGCTACACCTTC	CASSDRGYGYTF
TRBV28	TRBD2	NA	TRBJ2-5	TGTGCCAGCAGTCGAGCGGGGGGTGAGACCCAGTACTTC	CASSRAGGETQYF
TRBV12-5	NA	NA	TRBJ2-1	TGTGCTAGTGATAGGCGGGACTTCAATGAGCAGTTCTTC	CASDRRDFNEQFF
TRBV11-2	NA	NA	TRBJ2-1	TGTGCCAGCAGGTCCAGGGGCGGCTTCCTACTTGGCAATGAGCAGTTCTTC	CASRSRGGFLLGNEQFF
TRBV5-6	NA	NA	TRBJ2-5	TGTGCCAGCAGCTTAGAGGGCAGGGGAAGGGGAGAGACCCAGTACTTC	CASSLEGRGRGETQYF
TRBV7-9	TRBD2	NA	TRBJ2-7	TGTGCCAGCAGCGCTAGACTAGCGGGGGGGCTTTACGAGCAGTACTTC	CASSARLAGGLYEQYF
TRBV6-6	NA	NA	TRBJ2-2	TGTGCCAGCAGCTATACTAGGTCAGGGGCAAGCGGGGAGCTGTTTTTT	CASSYTRSGASGELFF
TRBV10-3	TRBD1	once	TRBJ1-4	TGTGCCATCAGTGGGACAGGGGGCCAATCTAATGAAAAACTGTTTTTT	CAISGTGGQSNEKLFF
TRBV7-9	NA	NA	TRBJ2-2	TGTGCCAGCAGCTCACTGAAGGGGGACAAGAACACCGGGGAGCTGTTTTTT	CASSSLKGDKNTGELFF
TRBV6-5	NA	NA	TRBJ1-2	TGTGCCACTGGGGAGGGGCTTGGCTACACCTTC	CATGEGLGYTF
TRBV4-1	TRBD2	NA	TRBJ2-2	TGCGCCAGCAGGTCGCGGGGGGGACCGAGGGGCACCGGGGAGCTGTTTTTT	CASRSRGGPRGTGELFF
TRBV7-2	NA	NA	TRBJ1-5	TGTGCCAGCAGCTTAGTCGGTCCTTATAGCAATCAGCCCCAGCATTTT	CASSLVGPYSNQPQHF
TRBV2	NA	NA	TRBJ1-5	TGTGCCAGCAAGCGGTCTGATAGTCCTCAGCCCCAGCATTTT	CASKRSDSPQPQHF
TRBV6-2/TRBV6-3	TRBD1	few	TRBJ1-6	TGTGCCAGCAGTTTTCGGACAGGCTATAATTCACCCCTCCACTTT	CASSFRTGYNSPLHF
TRBV2	TRBD2	NA	TRBJ2-1	TGTGCCGCGCCAGGACTAGCGGGGCTAAGCTCCTACAATGAGCAGTTCTTC	CAAPGLAGLSSYNEQFF
TRBV6-5	TRBD1	NA	TRBJ2-7	TGTGCCAGCACCAGGACAGGGGGCGTCTACGAGCAGTACTTC	CASTRTGGVYEQYF
TRBV18	NA	NA	TRBJ2-5	TGTGCCAGCCAGGAAGGGGTCCAAGAGACCCAGTACTTC	CASQEGVQETQYF
TRBV5-8	TRBD1	NA	TRBJ2-4	TGTGCCAGCAGTCGGACAGGGAACATTCAGTACTTC	CASSRTGNIQYF
TRBV2	TRBD2	NA	TRBJ2-4	TGTGCCAGCAGCTCTACTAGCGGGGCCTCCAAAAACATTCAGTACTTC	CASSSTSGASKNIQYF
TRBV29-1	TRBD1	once	TRBJ2-7	TGCAGCGTCAGACAGGGTCCCTATGCGGAGCAGTACTTC	CSVRQGPYAEQYF
TRBV21-1	NA	NA	TRBJ2-5	TGTGCCAGCAGCAAAGTCGGGACTAGCGGGGGATTCCCAGAGACCCAGTACTTC	CASSKVGTSGGFPETQYF
TRBV19	TRBD2	once	TRBJ2-5	TGTGCCAGTAGTATTGGGGGGGGTGGCCAAGAGACCCAGTACTTC	CASSIGGGGQETQYF
TRBV19	NA	once	TRBJ1-5	TGTGCCAGTAGTATCTGGGGAGCCGCCGGCAATCAGCCCCAGCATTTT	CASSIWGAAGNQPQHF
TRBV19	TRBD1	NA	TRBJ2-7	TGTGCCAGTAGCGACCCGGGACAGGGGCTCCACGAGCAGTACTTC	CASSDPGQGLHEQYF
TRBV28	TRBD1	NA	TRBJ1-2	TGTGCCAGCAGTTTCCCGACAGGGGCTAACTATGGCTACACCTTC	CASSFPTGANYGYTF
TRBV7-8	NA	NA	TRBJ1-5	TGTGCCAGCAGGGTCGGGTCCAATCAGCCCCAGCATTTT	CASRVGSNQPQHF